The rows below give T cell receptor beta chains drawn from one sample of a study of control samples from healthy donors and cancer patients. Libraries were prepared by immunoSEQ multiplex PCR; TCRdb keeps only in-frame clonotypes and omits some of them. The table lists 150,000 to 160,000 clones, over 85% of them singletons. Sequencing input: blood. Source of these receptors: a man between 35 and 55 years old in good health. Both conserved end residues are part of each CDR3. Each record gives: J gene, D gene, V gene, clone size, CDR3 protein. D genes are given only for firm matches. Clone size appears in some rows only: once, few, many, or a class for an expanded clone.

>TRBJ1-4|.|TRBV21-1|.
CASSDYLGGKLFF
>TRBJ2-7|.|TRBV7-9|.
CASSPNSYEQYF
>TRBJ2-1|.|TRBV12-3/TRBV12-4|.
CASSSEPEQFF
>TRBJ1-1|.|TRBV2|.
CASSERGGNTEAFF
>TRBJ1-5|TRBD1|TRBV7-2|.
CASRGGTGGGQPQHF
>TRBJ1-2|TRBD1|TRBV4-3|.
CASSQVGTGYGYTF
>TRBJ2-1|.|TRBV7-9|.
CASSGWGPNNEQFF
>TRBJ2-1|.|TRBV19|.
CASSPRALYNEQFF
>TRBJ1-3|.|TRBV5-6|.
CASSPTAYSGNTIYF
>TRBJ1-6|TRBD1|TRBV5-1|few
CASSFGTGESYNSPLHF
>TRBJ1-2|.|TRBV20-1|.
CSALINYGYTF
>TRBJ2-1|.|TRBV24-1|.
CATRSSGSSYNEQFF
>TRBJ1-6|TRBD1|TRBV5-8|.
CASSPGQGDSPLHF
>TRBJ2-1|.|TRBV4-1|.
CASSHGGLWEQFF
>TRBJ1-1|.|TRBV28|.
CASERGESNTEAFF